This TCR beta chain is drawn from a study of T-cell reconstitution after alpha-beta-depleted transplantation in children. CDR1 and CDR2 from the germline V gene are SGHVS and FNYEAQ. V lost 2 bases and J lost 6; bases outside the gene matches: 10. The CDR3 sequence is 16 residues long. This clonotype was seen more than once but under ten times. Unique molecular identifiers featured in how the TCRbeta library was prepared. TCRdb reprocessed the PCR reads via MiXCR and lists one record per CDR3 protein. Among about 500,000 distinct CDR3 sequences, over 25% were seen once, and the ten largest hold approximately 2.3%.

The specimen comprised PBMCs from the stem cell graft donor, sampled from the stem cell graft. This sequence was found in a human donor who donated a stem cell graft to a child with aplastic anemia. V is TRBV7-6 and J is TRBJ2-3, with 8 bases matching TRBD2. The CDR3 loop is CASSLLVAGPRDTQYF. The DNA of the CDR3 is TGTGCCAGCAGCTTATTGGTAGCGGGGCCCCGGGATACGCAGTATTTT.